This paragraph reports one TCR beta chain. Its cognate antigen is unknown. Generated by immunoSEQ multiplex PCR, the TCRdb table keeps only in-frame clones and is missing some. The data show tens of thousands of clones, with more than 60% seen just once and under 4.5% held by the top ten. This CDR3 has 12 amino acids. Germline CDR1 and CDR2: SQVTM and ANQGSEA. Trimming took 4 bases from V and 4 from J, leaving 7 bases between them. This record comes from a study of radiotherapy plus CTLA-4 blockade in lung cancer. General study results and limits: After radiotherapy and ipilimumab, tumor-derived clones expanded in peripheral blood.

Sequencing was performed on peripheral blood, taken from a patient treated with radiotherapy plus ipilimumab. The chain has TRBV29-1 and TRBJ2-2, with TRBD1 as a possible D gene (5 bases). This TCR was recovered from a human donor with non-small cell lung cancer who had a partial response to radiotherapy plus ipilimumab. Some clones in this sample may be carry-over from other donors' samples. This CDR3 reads CSVGQGTGELFF. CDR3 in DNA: TGCAGCGTTGGCCAGGGCACCGGGGAGCTGTTTTTT.